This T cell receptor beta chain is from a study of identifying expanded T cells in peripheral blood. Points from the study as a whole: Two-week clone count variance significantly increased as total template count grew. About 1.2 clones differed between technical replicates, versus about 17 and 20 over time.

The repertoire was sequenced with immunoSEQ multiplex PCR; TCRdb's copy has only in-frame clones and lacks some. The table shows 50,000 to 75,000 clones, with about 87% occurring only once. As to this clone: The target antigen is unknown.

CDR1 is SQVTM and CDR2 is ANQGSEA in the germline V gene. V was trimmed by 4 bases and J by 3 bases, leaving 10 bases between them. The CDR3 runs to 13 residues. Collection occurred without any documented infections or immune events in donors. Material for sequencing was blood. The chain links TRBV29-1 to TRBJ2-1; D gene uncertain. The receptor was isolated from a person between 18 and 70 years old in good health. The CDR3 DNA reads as TGCAGCGTTGGGGGAATTGGCTACAATGAGCAGTTCTTC. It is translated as CSVGGIGYNEQFF.